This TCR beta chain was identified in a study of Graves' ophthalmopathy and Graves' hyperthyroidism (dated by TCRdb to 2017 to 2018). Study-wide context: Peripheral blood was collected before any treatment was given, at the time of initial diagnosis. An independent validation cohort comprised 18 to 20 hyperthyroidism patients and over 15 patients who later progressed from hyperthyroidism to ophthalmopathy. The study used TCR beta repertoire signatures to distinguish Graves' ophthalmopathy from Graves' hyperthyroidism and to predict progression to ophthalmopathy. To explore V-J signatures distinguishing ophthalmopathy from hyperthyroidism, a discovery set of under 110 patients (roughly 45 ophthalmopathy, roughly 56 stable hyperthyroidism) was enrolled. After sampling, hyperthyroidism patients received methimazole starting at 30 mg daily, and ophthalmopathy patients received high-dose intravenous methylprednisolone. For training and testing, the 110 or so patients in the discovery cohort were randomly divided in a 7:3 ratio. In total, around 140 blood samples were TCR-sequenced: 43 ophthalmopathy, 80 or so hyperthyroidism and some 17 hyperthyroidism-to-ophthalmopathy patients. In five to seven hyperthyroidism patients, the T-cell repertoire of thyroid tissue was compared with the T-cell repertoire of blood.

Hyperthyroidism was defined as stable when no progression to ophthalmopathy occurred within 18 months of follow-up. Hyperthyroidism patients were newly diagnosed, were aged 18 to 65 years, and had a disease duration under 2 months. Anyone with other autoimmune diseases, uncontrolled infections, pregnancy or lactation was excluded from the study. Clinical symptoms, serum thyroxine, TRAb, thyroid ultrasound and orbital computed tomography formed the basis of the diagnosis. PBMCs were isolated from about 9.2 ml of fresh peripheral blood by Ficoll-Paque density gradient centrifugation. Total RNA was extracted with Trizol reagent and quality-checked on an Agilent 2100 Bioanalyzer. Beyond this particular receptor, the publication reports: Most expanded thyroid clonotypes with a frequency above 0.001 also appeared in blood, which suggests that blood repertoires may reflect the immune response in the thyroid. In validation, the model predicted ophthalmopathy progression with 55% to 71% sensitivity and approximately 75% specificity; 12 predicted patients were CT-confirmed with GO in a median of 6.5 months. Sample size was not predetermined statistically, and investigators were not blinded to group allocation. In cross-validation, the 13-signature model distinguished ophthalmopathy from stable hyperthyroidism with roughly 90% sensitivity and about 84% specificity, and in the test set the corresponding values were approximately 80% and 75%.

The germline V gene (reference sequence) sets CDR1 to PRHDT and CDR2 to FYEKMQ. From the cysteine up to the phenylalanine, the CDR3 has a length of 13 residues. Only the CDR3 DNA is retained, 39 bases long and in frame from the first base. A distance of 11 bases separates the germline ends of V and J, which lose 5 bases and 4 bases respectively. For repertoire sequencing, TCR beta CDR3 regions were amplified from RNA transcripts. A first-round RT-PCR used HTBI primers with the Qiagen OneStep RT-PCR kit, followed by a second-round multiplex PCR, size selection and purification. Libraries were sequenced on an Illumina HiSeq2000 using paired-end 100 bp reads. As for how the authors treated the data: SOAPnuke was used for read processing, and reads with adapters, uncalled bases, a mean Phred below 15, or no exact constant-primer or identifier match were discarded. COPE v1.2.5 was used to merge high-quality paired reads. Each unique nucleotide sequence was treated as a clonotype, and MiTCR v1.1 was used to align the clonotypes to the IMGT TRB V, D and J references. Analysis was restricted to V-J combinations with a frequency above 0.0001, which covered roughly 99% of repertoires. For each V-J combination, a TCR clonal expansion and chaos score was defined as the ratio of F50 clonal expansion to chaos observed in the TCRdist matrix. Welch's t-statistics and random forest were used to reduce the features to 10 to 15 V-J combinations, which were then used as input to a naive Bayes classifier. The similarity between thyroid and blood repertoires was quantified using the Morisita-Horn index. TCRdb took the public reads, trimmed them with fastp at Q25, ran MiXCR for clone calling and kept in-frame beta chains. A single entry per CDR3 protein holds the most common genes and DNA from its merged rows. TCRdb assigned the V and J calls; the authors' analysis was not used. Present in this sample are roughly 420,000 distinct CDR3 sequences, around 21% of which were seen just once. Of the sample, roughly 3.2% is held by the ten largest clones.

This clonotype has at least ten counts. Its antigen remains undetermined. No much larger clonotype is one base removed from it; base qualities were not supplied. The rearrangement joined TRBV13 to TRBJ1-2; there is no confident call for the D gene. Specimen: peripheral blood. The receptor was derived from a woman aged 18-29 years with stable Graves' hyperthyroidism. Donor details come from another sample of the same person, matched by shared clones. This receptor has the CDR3 CASSQRGFYGYTF. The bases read TGTGCCAGCAGCCAACGAGGTTTCTATGGCTACACCTTC.